This T cell receptor beta chain was documented in a study of T-cell reconstitution after alpha-beta-depleted transplantation in children. Study-wide findings and caveats: At the one-year point after transplant, T-cell counts and TCRbeta diversity were found to come mostly from T cells that had been newly produced.

Between the trimmed V and J ends, which lost 4 bases and 4 bases, there was a span of 12 bases. This CDR3 region has 14 residues. Germline CDR1 SGHRS, CDR2 YFSETQ. On this clonotype itself: Its antigen is still unknown.

A TCRbeta library incorporating unique molecular identifiers was prepared. TCRdb ran MiXCR on the PCR reads and lists one entry per CDR3 protein. Here the sample spans 750,000 to 950,000 distinct CDR3 sequences, 15% to 20% being singletons. The material sequenced was PBMCs, mostly from graft donor cells, taken 360 days after TCRalphabeta/CD19-depleted stem cell transplant. The V gene is TRBV5-1, the J gene TRBJ2-1, with D tentatively TRBD1 (6 bases). The receptor comes from a male patient under 18 who had a stem cell transplant for acute lymphoblastic leukemia, so the T cells may come from the graft donor. The CDR3 reads CASSRWTDYNEQFF. CDR3 nucleotides: TGCGCCAGCAGCCGCTGGACAGATTACAATGAGCAGTTCTTC.